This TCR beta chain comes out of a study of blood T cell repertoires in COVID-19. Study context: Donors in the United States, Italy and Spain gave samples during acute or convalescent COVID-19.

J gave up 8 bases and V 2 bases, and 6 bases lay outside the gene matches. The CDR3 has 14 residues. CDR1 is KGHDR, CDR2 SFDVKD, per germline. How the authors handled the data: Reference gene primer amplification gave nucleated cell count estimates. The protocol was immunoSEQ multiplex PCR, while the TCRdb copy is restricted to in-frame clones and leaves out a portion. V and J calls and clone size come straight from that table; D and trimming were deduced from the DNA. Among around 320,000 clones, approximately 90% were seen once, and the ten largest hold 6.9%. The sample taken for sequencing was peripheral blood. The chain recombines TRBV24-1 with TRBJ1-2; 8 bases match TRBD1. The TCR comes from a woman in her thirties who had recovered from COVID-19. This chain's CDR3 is CATSDYRQGKGYTF. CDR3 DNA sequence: TGTGCCACCAGTGATTACCGACAGGGGAAGGGCTACACCTTC.